The text below deals with one T cell receptor beta chain. This specimen comes from a study of TIL therapy for anti-PD-1-resistant metastatic lung cancer. Study details: Half of patients were current or former smokers.

Time point in this sample: pre-treatment sample, taken before nivolumab and TIL therapy. Sequencing used immunoSEQ v3. Method: immunoSEQ multiplex PCR; TCRdb's copy keeps in-frame clones and lacks some. The sample has about 16,000 clones, around 68% seen once; the top ten hold about 35%. The sequences come from blood, collected at baseline. The TCR sequence derives from a person aged 25 to 80 with non-small cell lung cancer.

The CDR3 reads CASSYSRSGLNTEAFF. CDR3 sequence (DNA): TGTGCCAGCAGTTATTCTCGGTCAGGGCTGAACACTGAAGCTTTCTTT. The chain links TRBV6-5 to TRBJ1-1; a weak D match, TRBD1 (5 bases). Germline V gene data show CDR1 as MNHEY and CDR2 as SVGAGI. This CDR3 is 16 amino acids long. V gave up 3 bases and J gave up 0 bases, with 14 bases separating them.